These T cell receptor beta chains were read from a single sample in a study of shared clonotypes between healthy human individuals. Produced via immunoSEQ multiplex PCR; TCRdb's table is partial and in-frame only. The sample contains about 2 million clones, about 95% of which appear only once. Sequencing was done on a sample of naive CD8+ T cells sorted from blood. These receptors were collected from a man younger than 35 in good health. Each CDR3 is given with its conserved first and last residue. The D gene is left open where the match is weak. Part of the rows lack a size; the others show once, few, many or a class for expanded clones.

CDR3 protein: CARPVNRGLNYGYTF; CDR3 DNA: TGTGCCAGACCCGTTAACAGGGGGCTTAACTATGGCTACACCTTC; D gene: TRBD1; clone size: -; J gene: TRBJ1-2; V gene: TRBV19
CDR3 protein: CASRGDSHYEQYF; CDR3 DNA: TGTGCCAGCCGGGGGGACAGTCACTACGAGCAGTACTTC; D gene: -; clone size: -; J gene: TRBJ2-7; V gene: TRBV2
CDR3 protein: CASSVGTTYNEQFF; CDR3 DNA: TGCGCCAGCTCAGTTGGGACCACTTACAATGAGCAGTTCTTC; D gene: -; clone size: -; J gene: TRBJ2-1; V gene: TRBV4-1
CDR3 protein: CASSLEGSSYEQYF; CDR3 DNA: TGTGCCAGCAGCTTGGAAGGTAGCTCCTACGAGCAGTACTTC; D gene: -; clone size: -; J gene: TRBJ2-7; V gene: TRBV5-5
CDR3 protein: CASSQVSAGTYGYTF; CDR3 DNA: TGCGCCAGCAGCCAAGTATCCGCAGGGACCTATGGCTACACCTTC; D gene: -; clone size: -; J gene: TRBJ1-2; V gene: TRBV4-1
CDR3 protein: CASSESGGTDEQYF; CDR3 DNA: TGCGCCAGCAGTGAGTCGGGAGGGACGGACGAGCAGTACTTC; D gene: TRBD2; clone size: -; J gene: TRBJ2-7; V gene: TRBV10-1
CDR3 protein: CASTPLAGRSYNEQFF; CDR3 DNA: TGTGCCAGCACTCCCCTAGCGGGCCGATCCTACAATGAGCAGTTCTTC; D gene: TRBD2; clone size: -; J gene: TRBJ2-1; V gene: TRBV2
CDR3 protein: CAISPDMDSSPETQYF; CDR3 DNA: TGTGCCATCAGTCCTGACATGGACAGTTCCCCCGAGACCCAGTACTTC; D gene: -; clone size: -; J gene: TRBJ2-5; V gene: TRBV10-3
CDR3 protein: CASSARQTYEQYF; CDR3 DNA: TGTGCCAGCAGTGCGCGACAGACCTACGAGCAGTACTTC; D gene: -; clone size: -; J gene: TRBJ2-7; V gene: TRBV6-1
CDR3 protein: CASGGGGTDTQYF; CDR3 DNA: TGTGCCAGTGGAGGGGGAGGAACAGATACGCAGTATTTT; D gene: -; clone size: -; J gene: TRBJ2-3; V gene: TRBV19
CDR3 protein: CASSDPREGALGTEAFF; CDR3 DNA: TGTGCCAGCAGTGACCCCCGGGAGGGGGCGCTAGGCACTGAAGCTTTCTTT; D gene: TRBD1; clone size: once; J gene: TRBJ1-1; V gene: TRBV6-1
CDR3 protein: CASSAGPAGDKAEQYF; CDR3 DNA: TGTGCCAGCAGCGCGGGGCCGGCGGGAGATAAAGCCGAGCAGTACTTC; D gene: TRBD2; clone size: -; J gene: TRBJ2-7; V gene: TRBV9
CDR3 protein: CSVAGTDGAFF; CDR3 DNA: TGCAGCGTAGCCGGGACAGACGGAGCTTTCTTT; D gene: TRBD1; clone size: -; J gene: TRBJ1-1; V gene: TRBV29-1
CDR3 protein: CASSSSRDFYEQYF; CDR3 DNA: TGTGCCAGCAGCTCGTCCCGGGACTTTTACGAGCAGTACTTC; D gene: -; clone size: -; J gene: TRBJ2-7; V gene: TRBV7-9
CDR3 protein: CASSLSGGANYGYTF; CDR3 DNA: TGTGCCAGCAGCTTAAGCGGGGGCGCTAACTATGGCTACACCTTC; D gene: -; clone size: -; J gene: TRBJ1-2; V gene: TRBV7-2
CDR3 protein: CASSTDRVDRNEQFF; CDR3 DNA: TGTGCCAGCAGCACGGACAGGGTGGATAGGAATGAGCAGTTCTTC; D gene: -; clone size: -; J gene: TRBJ2-1; V gene: TRBV21-1
CDR3 protein: CASSFGTGLYSYEQYF; CDR3 DNA: TGTGCCAGCAGCTTCGGGACAGGCCTTTACTCCTACGAGCAGTACTTC; D gene: TRBD1; clone size: -; J gene: TRBJ2-7; V gene: TRBV7-9
CDR3 protein: CASSEMTSGGGEQFF; CDR3 DNA: TGCGCCAGCAGTGAAATGACTAGCGGGGGGGGTGAGCAGTTCTTC; D gene: TRBD2; clone size: -; J gene: TRBJ2-1; V gene: TRBV10-2
CDR3 protein: CASSRDQRGVTPGELFF; CDR3 DNA: TGTGCCAGTAGTAGGGACCAGCGGGGGGTGACTCCCGGGGAGCTGTTTTTT; D gene: TRBD2; clone size: -; J gene: TRBJ2-2; V gene: TRBV19
CDR3 protein: CASSHTSGTGNYEQYF; CDR3 DNA: TGCGCCAGCAGCCATACCTCCGGGACAGGTAACTACGAGCAGTACTTC; D gene: TRBD1; clone size: once; J gene: TRBJ2-7; V gene: TRBV4-1
CDR3 protein: CASSLSSGGSYNEQFF; CDR3 DNA: TGTGCCAGCAGTTTGAGTTCTGGAGGCTCCTACAATGAGCAGTTCTTC; D gene: -; clone size: -; J gene: TRBJ2-1; V gene: TRBV27
CDR3 protein: CASSQEGDSYNEQFF; CDR3 DNA: TGCGCCAGCAGCCAAGAAGGAGACTCCTACAATGAGCAGTTCTTC; D gene: -; clone size: -; J gene: TRBJ2-1; V gene: TRBV4-1
CDR3 protein: CASSASGDSYEQYF; CDR3 DNA: TGTGCCAGCAGTGCCTCGGGGGATTCCTACGAGCAGTACTTC; D gene: -; clone size: -; J gene: TRBJ2-7; V gene: TRBV2
CDR3 protein: CASSAAGTGDPYEQYF; CDR3 DNA: TGCGCCAGCAGCGCCGCCGGGACAGGGGACCCCTACGAGCAGTACTTC; D gene: TRBD1; clone size: -; J gene: TRBJ2-7; V gene: TRBV5-1
CDR3 protein: CASGTGGVSGNTIYF; CDR3 DNA: TGTGCCTCAGGCACAGGAGGCGTCTCTGGAAACACCATATATTTT; D gene: -; clone size: -; J gene: TRBJ1-3; V gene: TRBV27
CDR3 protein: CASSLWGQENEKLFF; CDR3 DNA: TGTGCCAGCAGTTTATGGGGACAGGAAAATGAAAAACTGTTTTTT; D gene: TRBD1; clone size: -; J gene: TRBJ1-4; V gene: TRBV28
CDR3 protein: CASSPRQGVSENTEAFF; CDR3 DNA: TGTGCCAGCAGCCCCAGACAGGGGGTATCGGAGAACACTGAAGCTTTCTTT; D gene: TRBD1; clone size: -; J gene: TRBJ1-1; V gene: TRBV7-9
CDR3 protein: CASSPAGSPYEQYF; CDR3 DNA: TGTGCCAGCAGTCCCGCGGGGTCCCCCTACGAGCAGTACTTC; D gene: -; clone size: once; J gene: TRBJ2-7; V gene: TRBV28
CDR3 protein: CASSQDWGHGYTF; CDR3 DNA: TGCGCCAGCAGCCAAGATTGGGGCCATGGCTACACCTTC; D gene: -; clone size: -; J gene: TRBJ1-2; V gene: TRBV4-3
CDR3 protein: CSVEIGAYEQYF; CDR3 DNA: TGCAGCGTTGAGATAGGGGCCTACGAGCAGTACTTC; D gene: -; clone size: -; J gene: TRBJ2-7; V gene: TRBV29-1
CDR3 protein: CASRLGGGEPYNEQFF; CDR3 DNA: TGTGCCAGCAGACTAGGCGGGGGAGAGCCCTACAATGAGCAGTTCTTC; D gene: TRBD2; clone size: -; J gene: TRBJ2-1; V gene: TRBV13
CDR3 protein: CASSRTGLGQPQHF; CDR3 DNA: TGTGCCAGCAGTCGGACAGGGTTGGGTCAGCCCCAGCATTTT; D gene: TRBD1; clone size: -; J gene: TRBJ1-5; V gene: TRBV6-1
CDR3 protein: CASSPTVTHYEQYF; CDR3 DNA: TGTGCCAGCAGCCCGACAGTCACCCACTACGAGCAGTACTTC; D gene: -; clone size: -; J gene: TRBJ2-7; V gene: TRBV13
CDR3 protein: CASSERHQGRYEQYF; CDR3 DNA: TGTGCCAGCAGTGAACGGCATCAGGGGCGCTACGAGCAGTACTTC; D gene: -; clone size: -; J gene: TRBJ2-7; V gene: TRBV6-1
CDR3 protein: CASSFPQDTEAFF; CDR3 DNA: TGTGCCAGCAGCTTTCCCCAGGACACTGAAGCTTTCTTT; D gene: -; clone size: once; J gene: TRBJ1-1; V gene: TRBV5-4
CDR3 protein: CASSWGQGAREAFF; CDR3 DNA: TGCGCCAGCAGCTGGGGACAGGGGGCCCGTGAAGCTTTCTTT; D gene: TRBD1; clone size: -; J gene: TRBJ1-1; V gene: TRBV5-1
CDR3 protein: CASSPRDRGIGSYNEQFF; CDR3 DNA: TGTGCCAGCAGCCCTCGGGACCGAGGGATAGGCTCCTACAATGAGCAGTTCTTC; D gene: -; clone size: -; J gene: TRBJ2-1; V gene: TRBV11-3
CDR3 protein: CACRWRGKDTEAFF; CDR3 DNA: TGTGCCTGCCGGTGGAGGGGCAAAGACACTGAAGCTTTCTTT; D gene: -; clone size: -; J gene: TRBJ1-1; V gene: TRBV30
CDR3 protein: CASNHGGQGNTGELFF; CDR3 DNA: TGTGCCAGCAACCATGGGGGACAGGGTAACACCGGGGAGCTGTTTTTT; D gene: TRBD1; clone size: -; J gene: TRBJ2-2; V gene: TRBV7-9
CDR3 protein: CASSFQPSGRIYEQYF; CDR3 DNA: TGTGCCAGCAGTTTCCAACCTAGCGGGAGAATCTACGAGCAGTACTTC; D gene: TRBD2; clone size: -; J gene: TRBJ2-7; V gene: TRBV27
CDR3 protein: CASSLAGPLNEQFF; CDR3 DNA: TGTGCCAGCAGCTTAGCGGGGCCCCTTAATGAGCAGTTCTTC; D gene: -; clone size: -; J gene: TRBJ2-1; V gene: TRBV7-6